Listed here are 25 T cell receptor beta chains from one sample, sequenced in a study of cytomegalovirus exposure and HLA in healthy donors. PCR involved 60 Vbeta and 13 Jbeta primers. Sequenced by immunoSEQ multiplex PCR; TCRdb stores in-frame clones only, minus some. The data show about 180,000 clones, less than 90% seen once. The sequenced sample consisted of PBMCs. The receptors originated from a girl between 10 and 17 years old in good health and CMV-seropositive.

The chain joins TRBV5-4 to TRBJ2-1, with no clear D. Trimming shortened V by 1 base and J by 3 bases, and 8 bases separated the two germline ends. Per germline, CDR1 SGHNT and CDR2 YYREEE (reference sequence). The CDR3 is 14 amino acids. The CDR3 region is CASSLSGSYNEQFF. The CDR3 DNA reads TGTGCCAGCAGCTTGTCTGGCAGCTACAATGAGCAGTTCTTC.

This chain links TRBV27 with TRBJ2-2; TRBD2 aligns across 8 bases. The germline V gene encodes CDR1 MNHEY and CDR2 SMNVEV (reference sequence). J lost 8 bases, V lost 5 bases, and 4 bases had no gene match. The CDR3 consists of 13 residues. CDR3 nucleotide sequence: TGTGCCAGCAGTATAGCGGGATCGGGGGAGCTGTTTTTT. Its translation: CASSIAGSGELFF.

The gene calls are TRBV27 and TRBJ1-1, with 7 bases fitting TRBD1. V lost 5 bases, J lost 1 base, and 1 base stayed unmatched. CDR3 length: 13 residues. Germline-derived CDR1 and CDR2 are MNHEY and SMNVEV (reference sequence). Written as DNA, the CDR3 is TGTGCCAGCAGTGAGGGGGCGAACACTGAAGCTTTCTTT. It yields the protein CASSEGANTEAFF.

The chain links TRBV5-1 to TRBJ2-3, with TRBD2 matching over 12 bases. Germline V gene lookup returns CDR1 SGHRS and CDR2 YFSETQ. There are 18 residues in the CDR3. J was trimmed by 0 bases and V by 5 bases; bases with no gene match: 10. Here the CDR3 DNA reads TGCGCCAGCAGGACTAGCGGGAGCCCGAGGCCAAGCACAGATACGCAGTATTTT. This encodes CASRTSGSPRPSTDTQYF.

The V call is TRBV29-1, the J call TRBJ2-1, with 9 nucleotides matching TRBD1. Trimming took 8 bases from V and 4 from J; bases not matched to a gene: 3. Germline V gene lookup returns CDR1 SQVTM and CDR2 ANQGSEA. The CDR3 contains 12 residues. CDR3 DNA: TGCAGCACTGGGACAGGGTACAATGAGCAGTTCTTC. Its protein product is CSTGTGYNEQFF.

The rearrangement uses TRBV7-9 and TRBJ2-3; the match to TRBD1 covers 8 bases. Trimming cost V 9 bases and J 0 bases; bases outside gene matches: 5. This CDR3 region has 14 residues. Germline CDR1 is SEHNR and CDR2 is FQNEAQ (reference sequence). CDR3 in amino acids: CASGDRRSTDTQYF. For the CDR3, the DNA is TGTGCCAGTGGGGACAGGAGAAGCACAGATACGCAGTATTTT.

CDR3 loop: CACLVVSNTEAFF. The CDR3 DNA is TGTGCCTGCCTCGTCGTTTCGAACACTGAAGCTTTCTTT. The rearrangement joins TRBV30 to TRBJ1-1, with D hard to call. CDR3 length: 13 amino acids. V lost 6 bases and J 1 base, leaving 12 bases between the germline ends. In germline, CDR1 is GTSNPN, CDR2 SVGIG (reference sequence).

The gene calls are TRBV5-1 and TRBJ2-3; 11 bases align to TRBD2. This CDR3 is 17 amino acids long. From germline, CDR1 is SGHRS and CDR2 YFSETQ. Trimming removed 4 bases from V and 0 bases from J; junction bases left unmatched: 7. The CDR3 is CASSRGLAGSSTDTQYF. The CDR3 DNA sequence: TGCGCCAGCAGCAGAGGACTAGCGGGCTCTAGCACAGATACGCAGTATTTT. Based on the CDR3 plus reference TRBV5-1 and TRBJ2-3, the full variable domain is KAGVTQTPRYLIKTRGQQVTLSCSPISGHRSVSWYQQTPGQGLQFLFEYFSETQRNKGNFPGRFSGRQFSNSRSEMNVSTLELGDSALYLCASSRGLAGSSTDTQYFGPGTRLTVL.

The CDR3: CAWWTGGEETQYF. The CDR3 DNA is TGTGCCTGGTGGACAGGGGGGGAAGAGACCCAGTACTTC. The V call is TRBV30, the J call TRBJ2-5, with 10 bases identical to TRBD1. The CDR3 extends over 13 amino acids. The germline V gene has CDR1 GTSNPN and CDR2 SVGIG (reference sequence). J lost 3 bases, V lost 5 bases, and 3 bases had no gene match.

This rearrangement joins TRBV13 to TRBJ2-1, with 7 bases matching TRBD2. V lost 3 bases and J lost 4; bases outside the gene matches: 12. The V gene's germline CDR1 is PRHDT and CDR2 FYEKMQ (reference sequence). This CDR3 is built from 17 residues. Here the CDR3 DNA reads TGTGCCAGCAGCTTGTATCGACTAGCCCGCAATTACAATGAGCAGTTCTTC. It encodes CASSLYRLARNYNEQFF.

This rearrangement joins TRBV5-4 to TRBJ2-4; D is perhaps TRBD2 (6 bases). This CDR3 has 17 residues. The germline CDR1 and CDR2 sequences are SGHNT and YYREEE (reference sequence). V was trimmed by 0 bases and J by 6 bases, leaving 19 bases between them. The CDR3 nucleotides read TGTGCCAGCAGCTTGGGACCCGGGACTCCGGACGGAAACATTCAGTACTTC. This translates into CASSLGPGTPDGNIQYF.

The chain has TRBV7-9 and TRBJ2-7; 11 positions agree with TRBD2. Germline V gene data show CDR1 as SEHNR and CDR2 as FQNEAQ (reference sequence). The CDR3 consists of 15 residues. J gave up 2 bases and V 1 base, and 1 base lay outside the gene matches. The CDR3 DNA sequence: TGTGCCAGCAGCTTAGGTAGCGGGAGGGCCTACGAGCAGTACTTC. Residues: CASSLGSGRAYEQYF.

The chain carries TRBV11-2 and TRBJ1-1; D is perhaps TRBD1 (5 bases). CDR1 is SGHAT, CDR2 FQNNGV, per germline. Trimming took 6 bases from V and 4 from J, leaving 18 bases between them. This CDR3 has 15 amino acids. The CDR3: CASRGGTGESTEAFF. DNA for the CDR3: TGTGCCAGCAGGGGGGGAACCGGGGAGAGCACTGAAGCTTTCTTT.

This clone is a singleton in its sample. The chain joins TRBV5-1 to TRBJ2-3, with 9 bases lining up with TRBD1. V lost 0 bases, J lost 6 bases, and 2 bases stayed unmatched. This CDR3 spans 14 amino acids. The germline V gene encodes CDR1 SGHRS and CDR2 YFSETQ. The CDR3 is CASSLGDRADTQYF. CDR3 DNA sequence: TGCGCCAGCAGCTTGGGGGACAGGGCGGATACGCAGTATTTT.

There are a few counts of this clone. The J gene is TRBJ2-1, the V gene TRBV27, with 12 nucleotides matching TRBD2. This CDR3 contains 13 residues. Germline V gene lookup returns CDR1 MNHEY and CDR2 SMNVEV (reference sequence). The ends lost 6 bases at V and 14 bases at J; junction bases unmatched: 8. The CDR3 here is CASSPSRLAGEFF. As DNA, the CDR3 is TGTGCCAGCAGCCCATCGCGACTAGCGGGAGAGTTCTTC.

The CDR3 spells CASSMDRGYGYTF. In nucleotides, the CDR3 is TGTGCCAGCTCAATGGACAGGGGTTATGGCTACACCTTC. This chain links TRBV18 with TRBJ1-2, with TRBD1 identical over 9 bases. The length of the CDR3 is 13 residues. V shed 5 bases and J 5 bases; nucleotides not matched to a gene: 3. The germline gives CDR1 KGHSH, CDR2 LQKENI.

The CDR3 loop reads CASSPLTGANYGYTF. The CDR3, as DNA: TGTGCCAGCAGCCCCCTCACGGGGGCTAACTATGGCTACACCTTC. This chain joins TRBV9 and TRBJ1-2, with TRBD1 as a possible D gene (5 bases). Trimming removed 4 bases at V and 0 bases at J, with 13 bases between. From germline, CDR1 is SGDLS and CDR2 YYNGEE. The CDR3 is made up of 15 amino acids.

This clone was detected once. The chain combines TRBV14 with TRBJ2-7; a weak D match, TRBD2 (5 bases). The CDR3 is 17 residues long. Germline assignment: CDR1 SGHDN and CDR2 FVKESK. V shed 0 bases and J shed 5 bases, with 20 bases lying between them. The CDR3 is CASSQDYGVAGDDEQYF. CDR3 DNA sequence: TGTGCCAGCAGCCAAGATTACGGGGTCGCAGGCGACGACGAGCAGTACTTC.

V usage is TRBV7-2 and J usage is TRBJ2-2; tentative D call: TRBD2 (5 bases). The ends were cut back, 3 bases at V and 4 bases at J, with 9 bases in the middle. The CDR3 is 14 amino acids. The germline gives CDR1 SGHTA, CDR2 FQGNSA. DNA of the CDR3: TGTGCCAGCAGCTTGGGCCTAGCCACCGGGGAGCTGTTTTTT. Protein: CASSLGLATGELFF.

The chain joins TRBV2 to TRBJ2-3; TRBD2 agrees at 7 bases. This CDR3 has 13 residues. The V gene's germline CDR1 is SNHLY and CDR2 FYNNEI. V shed 11 bases and J 2 bases; nucleotides not matched to a gene: 7. CDR3 DNA sequence: TGTGCCGGGGCGGGGGAGTACACAGATACGCAGTATTTT. Translating gives CAGAGEYTDTQYF.

The V gene is TRBV6-1, the J gene TRBJ2-7; possible D gene TRBD1, 5 bases. The ends were cut back, 2 bases at V and 0 bases at J, with 11 bases in the middle. The CDR3 spans 15 residues. Germline CDR1 and CDR2: MNHNS and SASEGT. CDR3 in DNA: TGTGCCAGCAGTGAACTGGCAGGGTCCTCCTACGAGCAGTACTTC. It is translated as CASSELAGSSYEQYF.

This clone was seen only once. The chain recombines TRBV7-9 with TRBJ2-2, with 7 bases identical to TRBD1. V was clipped by 2 bases and J by 7 bases; unmatched bases: 13. CDR1 SEHNR and CDR2 FQNEAQ come from the germline V gene (reference sequence). The CDR3 runs 17 residues. The CDR3 loop is CASSLMLTGVLVGELFF. DNA for the CDR3: TGTGCCAGCAGCTTAATGCTTACAGGGGTTCTGGTCGGGGAGCTGTTTTTT.

The chain joins TRBV25-1 to TRBJ2-2; D is uncertain. Trimming left V 4 bases short and J 3 bases short, with 6 bases between. Per the germline V gene, CDR1 is MGHDK and CDR2 is SYGVNS. The CDR3 extends over 13 amino acids. Here the CDR3 reads CASSALYTGELFF. The CDR3 DNA sequence: TGTGCCAGCAGTGCCCTGTACACCGGGGAGCTGTTTTTT.

The chain recombines TRBV30 with TRBJ2-2; TRBD1 matches 10 bases. The V gene's germline CDR1 is GTSNPN and CDR2 SVGIG (reference sequence). With V trimmed by 1 base and J by 4 bases, 3 bases remained unmatched. The CDR3 covers 15 residues. This CDR3 reads CAWSGQGAGTGELFF. The CDR3 bases are TGTGCCTGGAGTGGACAGGGGGCCGGCACCGGGGAGCTGTTTTTT.

Worth noting for this clone: Other DNA sequences in this sample translate to the same CDR3. The chain is built from TRBV7-2 and TRBJ1-1; maybe TRBD1 (6 bases). In germline, CDR1 is SGHTA, CDR2 FQGNSA. V gave up 5 bases and J gave up 1 base, with 8 bases separating them. This CDR3 has 13 residues. In DNA, the CDR3 is TGTGCCAGCAGCCTGACAGGGAACACTGAAGCTTTCTTT. It specifies CASSLTGNTEAFF.